This is a list of T cell receptor beta chains from one sample in a study of beta chain features in type 1 diabetes. TCRdb keeps only in-frame clones here, not all; method: immunoSEQ multiplex PCR. The sample includes 600,000 or so clones, roughly 13% seen only once; the top ten take approximately 0.039%. The sequenced sample was naive CD4+ T cells from blood. These receptors all come from a man aged 18 to 30 with type 1 diabetes. CDR3s include the opening cysteine and the closing phenylalanine or tryptophan. D genes are given only for firm matches. Expanded clones get a size class; other rows say once, few or many, or leave the size out.

>TRBD1|TRBV2|NA|TRBJ2-1
TGTGCCACCACGCCAGAAAGGACAGGGGGAAATGAGCAGTTCTTC
CATTPERTGGNEQFF
>TRBD1|TRBV6-5|NA|TRBJ2-1
TGTGCCAGCAGTTACTCCGGGACAGGGACCAACAATGAGCAGTTCTTC
CASSYSGTGTNNEQFF
>NA|TRBV2|NA|TRBJ2-3
TGTGCCAGCAGTGACCGGACAGATACGCAGTATTTT
CASSDRTDTQYF
>NA|TRBV7-9|few|TRBJ2-6
TGTGCCAGCAGCTATCCGGGACACCTTCTAACCGGGGCCAACGTCCTGACTTTC
CASSYPGHLLTGANVLTF
>TRBD2|TRBV30|few|TRBJ2-3
TGTGCCTGGAATTCCTTGGCGGGAGGGGGAGAAGATACGCAGTATTTT
CAWNSLAGGGEDTQYF
>TRBD2|TRBV14|few|TRBJ2-1
TGTGCCAGCAGCCCACGGACTAGTTTTCTGAATGAGCAGTTCTTC
CASSPRTSFLNEQFF
>TRBD1|TRBV2|NA|TRBJ2-1
TGTGCCAGCAGTGCCGAGACAGGGATTTACAATGAGCAGTTCTTC
CASSAETGIYNEQFF
>NA|TRBV15|NA|TRBJ1-6
TGTGCCACCAGCAGGAATACAGGGAGGACGGATAATTCACCCCTCCACTTT
CATSRNTGRTDNSPLHF
>NA|TRBV7-2|few|TRBJ2-1
TGTGCCAGCAGCTTAGCAGGTTATGAGCAGTTCTTC
CASSLAGYEQFF
>NA|TRBV28|NA|TRBJ1-1
TGTGCCAGCAGTTTTGTCAACACTGAAGCTTTCTTT
CASSFVNTEAFF
>TRBD1|TRBV4-3|NA|TRBJ2-7
TGCGCCAGCAGCCAAGATTACGTTCAGGGGGCTGACGAGCAGTACTTC
CASSQDYVQGADEQYF
>TRBD1|TRBV28|few|TRBJ1-6
TGTGCCAGCAGTGCCCCCTGGACAGGGGGATCACCCCTCCACTTT
CASSAPWTGGSPLHF
>NA|TRBV7-2|NA|TRBJ2-1
TGTGCCAGCAGCTTAGTTGGGGGGCCGCAGTTCTTC
CASSLVGGPQFF
>NA|TRBV7-2|NA|TRBJ1-2
TGTGCCAGCAGCTTAGAATCAAGGGTAAACTATGGCTACACCTTC
CASSLESRVNYGYTF
>NA|TRBV5-1|NA|TRBJ2-3
TGCGCCAGCAGTGAGCGTGGCACAGATACGCAGTATTTT
CASSERGTDTQYF
>NA|TRBV7-9|few|TRBJ1-4
TGTGCCAGCAGCTTAGGGGCAACTAATGAAAAACTGTTTTTT
CASSLGATNEKLFF
>TRBD1|TRBV6-1|NA|TRBJ2-2
TGTGCCAGCAGCCTACAGGGGAGCGGGGAGCTGTTTTTT
CASSLQGSGELFF
>TRBD1|TRBV18|NA|TRBJ1-1
TGTGCCAGCTCACTTTTCATTTGGGACAGGAGGGACACTGAAGCTTTCTTT
CASSLFIWDRRDTEAFF
>NA|TRBV4-2|NA|TRBJ1-2
TGTGCCAGCAGCCTTAACGTCGAGGAGGATGGCTACACCTTC
CASSLNVEEDGYTF
>NA|TRBV4-1|few|TRBJ1-2
TGCGCCAGCAGCCAAGATCAAGGTCTGGAAGGCTACACCTTC
CASSQDQGLEGYTF
>TRBD2|TRBV7-2|NA|TRBJ2-5
TGTGCCAGCAGCTCCGGAGGTAGCGGGGGGGCTAAGGAGACCCAGTACTTC
CASSSGGSGGAKETQYF
>TRBD2|TRBV6-1|few|TRBJ2-5
TGTGCCAGCAGTAGACTAGCGGGAGGACCTGAGACCCAGTACTTC
CASSRLAGGPETQYF
>TRBD2|TRBV7-2|few|TRBJ2-5
TGTGCCAGCAGCTTAGCTAATATAGCGGGACGGACAGAGACCCAGTACTTC
CASSLANIAGRTETQYF
>TRBD2|TRBV6-5|NA|TRBJ2-1
TGTGCCAGCAGTTACCCGAGCGGGAGTACGAATGAGCAGTTCTTC
CASSYPSGSTNEQFF
>TRBD1|TRBV15|NA|TRBJ1-4
TGTGCCACCAGCCGGGACCGGGACAGGAATGAAAAACTGTTTTTT
CATSRDRDRNEKLFF